One sample yielded the 8 T cell receptor beta chains listed below, sequenced in a study of blood T cell repertoires in COVID-19. Clones were sequenced by immunoSEQ multiplex PCR, and TCRdb holds only the in-frame ones, with some missing. This sample has fewer than 250,000 clones, with 83% found just once. Sequencing input: peripheral blood. These receptors came from a woman aged 45-59 years with acute or convalescent COVID-19.

J is TRBJ2-6 and V is TRBV27; possible D gene TRBD1, 6 bases. Germline CDR1 reads MNHEY; CDR2 reads SMNVEV (reference sequence). This CDR3 region has 14 residues. Trimming left V 5 bases short and J 4 bases short, with 9 bases between. The CDR3 region is CASSLRGGANVLTF. DNA for the CDR3: TGTGCCAGCAGTCTGAGGGGGGGGGCCAACGTCCTGACTTTC.

The chain combines TRBV6-5 with TRBJ1-1; 7 bases are shared with TRBD1. Trimming took 5 bases from V and 6 from J; bases not matched to a gene: 6. The length of the CDR3 is 13 residues. Germline CDR1 is MNHEY and CDR2 is SVGAGI. The CDR3 here is CASSTGTVSEAFF. CDR3 DNA sequence: TGTGCCAGCAGTACCGGGACAGTCTCTGAAGCTTTCTTT.

This rearrangement joins TRBV3-1 (or the pseudogene TRBV3-2) to TRBJ2-7, with D unclear. The CDR3 contains 13 residues. Trimming took 1 base from V and 5 from J, leaving 9 bases between them. Germline V lookup: CDR1 LGHDT, CDR2 YNNKEL (reference sequence). In DNA form, the CDR3 reads TGTGCCAGCAGCCAAGGTCGGTTAGACGAGCAGTACTTC. As protein: CASSQGRLDEQYF.

This chain uses TRBV6-4 with TRBJ2-3; TRBD2 is a possible D gene (6 bases). Trimming left V 3 bases short and J 3 bases short, with 7 bases between. CDR3 length: 13 residues. The germline CDR1 and CDR2 sequences are MRHNA and SNTAGT. The CDR3 is CASSEGTTDTQYF. In DNA, the CDR3 is TGTGCCAGCAGTGAGGGGACTACAGATACGCAGTATTTT.

The CDR3 DNA sequence: TGTGCCAGCAGTTTACACGGAGAGACCCAGTACTTC. Its protein product is CASSLHGETQYF. The chain joins TRBV12-3 or TRBV12-4 to TRBJ2-5, with unresolved D. The CDR3 length is 12 residues. The germline V and J ends were trimmed by 2 bases and 4 bases, with 5 bases remaining between them.

This chain links TRBV5-4 with TRBJ2-2; no firm D call. V was shortened by 10 bases and J by 0 bases, with 13 bases between the two germline ends. The CDR3 sequence is 14 residues long. Germline V CDR1 and CDR2: SGHNT, YYREEE (reference sequence). The CDR3 DNA reads TGTGCCTCCCCACTACTCGCGAACACCGGGGAGCTGTTTTTT. This gives the protein CASPLLANTGELFF.

This clone was picked up one time. The chain uses TRBV21-1 and TRBJ2-7; the D segment call TRBD1 is taken from the table without a DNA check. TRBV21-1 is an annotated pseudogene. The CDR3 extends over 16 amino acids. The DNA of the CDR3 is TGTGCCAGCAGCAACCCTCCTGGGGACAAAGACTACGAGCAGTACTTC. Translating it yields CASSNPPGDKDYEQYF.

The chain is built from TRBV10-1 and TRBJ1-6; the match to TRBD1 covers 8 bases. The CDR3 has 14 residues. With V trimmed by 6 bases and J by 8 bases, 6 bases remained unmatched. Germline CDR1 and CDR2: WNHNN and SYGVQD (reference sequence). The DNA of the CDR3 is TGCGCCAGCAGCTCGACAGGGGTCGATTCACCCCTCCACTTT. The encoded protein is CASSSTGVDSPLHF.